A single sample gave rise to the 5 T cell receptor beta chains below, sequenced in a study of blood T cell repertoires in COVID-19. Data came from immunoSEQ multiplex PCR; TCRdb stores just in-frame clones and leaves some out. Of hundreds of thousands of clones in the sample, about four fifths were seen once. The sequenced sample consisted of peripheral blood. These receptors all stem from a woman in her forties or fifties with acute or convalescent COVID-19.

The chain has TRBV7-9 and TRBJ2-3; D perhaps matches TRBD2 (5 bases). The CDR3 loop spans 12 amino acids. Looked up from germline, CDR1 is SEHNR and CDR2 is FQNEAQ (reference sequence). V was cut by 1 base and J by 9 bases, with 8 bases left in between. The DNA of the CDR3 is TGTGCCAGCAGCTTAGGACCGGGAACGCAGTATTTT. Its translation is CASSLGPGTQYF. The complete variable domain, with remaining parts taken from reference TRBV7-9 and TRBJ2-3, reads DTGVSQNPRHKITKRGQNVTFRCDPISEHNRLYWYRQTLGQGPEFLTYFQNEAQLEKSRLLSDRFSAERPKGSFSTLEIQRTEQGDSAMYLCASSLGPGTQYFGPGTRLTVL.

This rearrangement joins TRBV28 to TRBJ1-6, with a tentative D call TRBD1 (5 bases). V lost 3 bases and J lost 6, with 18 bases in between. CDR1 is MDHEN, CDR2 SYDVKM, per germline. This CDR3 region has 17 residues. The CDR3 DNA follows: TGTGCCAGCAGTTTGCTTGCGGGGCCAGGGCGTAATTCACCCCTCCACTTT. Translation: CASSLLAGPGRNSPLHF.

The chain employs TRBV10-3 and TRBJ2-3; tentatively, D is TRBD2 (5 bases). Germline CDR1 and CDR2: ENHRY and SYGVKD. This CDR3 has 15 residues. The V gene lost 3 bases and the J gene lost 0 bases, with 10 bases spanning the gap. CDR3 sequence reads: CAISEEEASTDTQYF. As DNA, the CDR3 is TGTGCCATCAGTGAAGAGGAGGCTAGCACAGATACGCAGTATTTT.

The DNA of the CDR3 is TGTGCCAGTAGTACCCCGGGACTAGCGTACGAGCAGTACTTC. It specifies CASSTPGLAYEQYF. This rearrangement joins TRBV19 to TRBJ2-7, with 10 bases fitting TRBD2. Germline V gene lookup returns CDR1 LNHDA and CDR2 SQIVND (reference sequence). The CDR3 has 14 amino acids. V lost 4 bases to trimming and J lost 4 bases; unmatched junction nucleotides: 4.

The chain carries TRBV7-2 and TRBJ1-3, with 8 bases fitting TRBD1. V shed 5 bases and J 7 bases; nucleotides not matched to a gene: 13. CDR1 is SGHTA and CDR2 is FQGNSA in the germline V gene. This CDR3 region has 16 residues. CDR3 amino acids: CASSLGTGERRNTIYF. The DNA for the CDR3 is TGTGCCAGCAGCCTAGGGACAGGCGAGCGGCGCAACACCATATATTTT.